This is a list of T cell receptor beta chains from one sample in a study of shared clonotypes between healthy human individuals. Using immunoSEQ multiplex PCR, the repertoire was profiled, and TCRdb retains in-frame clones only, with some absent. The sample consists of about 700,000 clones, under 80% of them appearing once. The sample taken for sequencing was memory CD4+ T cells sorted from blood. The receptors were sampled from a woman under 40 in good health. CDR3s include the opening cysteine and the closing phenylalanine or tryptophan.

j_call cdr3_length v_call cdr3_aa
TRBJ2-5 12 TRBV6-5 CASRTNQETQYF
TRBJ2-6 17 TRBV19 CASSIVRRTSGANVLTF
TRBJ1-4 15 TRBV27 CASRHNDRANEKLFF
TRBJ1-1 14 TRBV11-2 CASSLLGTQGEAFF
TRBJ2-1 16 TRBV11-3 CASSLLPLLSYHEQFF
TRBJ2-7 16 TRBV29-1 CSVEGVAGEQRVEQYF
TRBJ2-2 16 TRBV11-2 CASSVWASANTGELFF
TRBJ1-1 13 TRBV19 CASSAGARTEAFF
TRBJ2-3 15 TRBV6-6 CASSKDRGGPDTQYF
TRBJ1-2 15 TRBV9 CASSVHPGGDYGYTF
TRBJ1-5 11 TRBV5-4 CASSPAQPQHF
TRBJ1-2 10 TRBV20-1 CSARDRGYTF
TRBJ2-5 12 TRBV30 CAWSVNDETQYF
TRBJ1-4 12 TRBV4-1 CASRYIGEKLFF
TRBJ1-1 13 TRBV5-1 CASSYDGTAEAFF
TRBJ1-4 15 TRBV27 CASRPGGITNEKLFF
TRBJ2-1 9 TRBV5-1 CASSFAQFF
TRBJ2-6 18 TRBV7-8 CASSLRGLESSGANVLTF
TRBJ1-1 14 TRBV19 CASSYSLVRTEAFF
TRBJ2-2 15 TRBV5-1 CASSARGADTGELFF
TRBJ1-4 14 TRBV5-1 CASSLTATNEKLFF
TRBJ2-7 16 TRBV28 CASRPSGTAITYEQYF
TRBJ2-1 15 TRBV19 CASSGWLAGEDEQFF
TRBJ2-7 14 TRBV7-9 CASSLRQDSYEQYF
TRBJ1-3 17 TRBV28 CASSLTGPLGSGNTIYF
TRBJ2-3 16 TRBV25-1 CASTKTQGIGTDTQYF
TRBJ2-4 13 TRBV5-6 CASSLREGNIQYF
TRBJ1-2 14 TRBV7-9 CASSKGQGARGYTF
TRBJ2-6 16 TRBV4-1 CASSQYSNSGANVLTF
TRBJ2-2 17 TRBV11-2 CASSLSAQGGNTGELFF
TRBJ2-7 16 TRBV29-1 CSAEGGTSDASYEQYF
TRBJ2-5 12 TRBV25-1 CASSDSGTRDYF
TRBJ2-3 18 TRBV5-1 CASSLEGLAGVISDTQYF
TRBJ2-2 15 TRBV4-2 CASSQGFGATGELFF
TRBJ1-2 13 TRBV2 CASSYKQGYGYTF
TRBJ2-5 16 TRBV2 CASTTRWTGAQETQYF
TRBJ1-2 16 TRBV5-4 CASSLGQGPSSYGYTF
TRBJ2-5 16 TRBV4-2 CASSQDKLAGQETQYF
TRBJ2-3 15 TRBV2 CASCPQGQSTDTQYF
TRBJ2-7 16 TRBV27 CASSFITGGPPYEQYF
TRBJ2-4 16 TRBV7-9 CASTNFRGQGANIQYF
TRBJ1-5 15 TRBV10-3 CAISESGGAYQPQHF
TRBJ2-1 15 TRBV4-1 CASSQVSGSYNEQFF
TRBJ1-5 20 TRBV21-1 CASSFPGQGTKGEAGQPQHF
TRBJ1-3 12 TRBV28 CASNFGGNTIYF
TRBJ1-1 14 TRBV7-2 CASSRQQGNTEAFF
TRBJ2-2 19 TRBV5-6 CASSFPNRRASGYTGELFF
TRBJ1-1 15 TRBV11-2 CASSTRDRRLTEAFF